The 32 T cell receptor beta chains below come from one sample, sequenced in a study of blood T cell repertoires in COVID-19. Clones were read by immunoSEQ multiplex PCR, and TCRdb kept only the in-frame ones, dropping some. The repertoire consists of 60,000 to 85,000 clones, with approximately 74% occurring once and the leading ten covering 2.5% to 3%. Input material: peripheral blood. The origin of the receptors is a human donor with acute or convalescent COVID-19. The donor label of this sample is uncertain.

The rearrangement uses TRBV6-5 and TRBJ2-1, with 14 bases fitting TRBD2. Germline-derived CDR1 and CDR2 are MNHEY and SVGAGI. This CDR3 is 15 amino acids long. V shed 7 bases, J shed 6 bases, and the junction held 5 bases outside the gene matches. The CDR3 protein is CASMTGTSGGNEQFF. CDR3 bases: TGTGCCAGCATGACCGGGACTAGCGGGGGCAATGAGCAGTTCTTC.

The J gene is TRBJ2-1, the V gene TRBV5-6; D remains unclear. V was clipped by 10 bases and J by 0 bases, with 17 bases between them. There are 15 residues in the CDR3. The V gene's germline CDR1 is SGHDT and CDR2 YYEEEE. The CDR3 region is CAASIGSSSYNEQFF. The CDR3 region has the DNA TGTGCCGCGAGCATTGGGTCTAGCTCCTACAATGAGCAGTTCTTC.

CDR3 protein: CATSSAGTGIQPQHF. CDR3 nucleotides: TGTGCCACCAGCAGTGCCGGGACAGGGATTCAGCCCCAGCATTTT. The chain links TRBV15 to TRBJ1-5; 9 positions agree with TRBD1. Germline trimming cut 3 bases from V and 6 bases from J; bases unmatched to any gene: 6. CDR1 and CDR2 (germline): LNHNV, YYDKDF (reference sequence). CDR3 length: 15 residues. Full variable domain (rest looked up from reference TRBV15 and TRBJ1-5): DAMVIQNPRYQVTQFGKPVTLSCSQTLNHNVMYWYQQKSSQAPKLLFHYYDKDFNNEADTPDNFQSRRPNTSFCFLDIRSPGLGDTAMYLCATSSAGTGIQPQHFGDGTRLSIL.

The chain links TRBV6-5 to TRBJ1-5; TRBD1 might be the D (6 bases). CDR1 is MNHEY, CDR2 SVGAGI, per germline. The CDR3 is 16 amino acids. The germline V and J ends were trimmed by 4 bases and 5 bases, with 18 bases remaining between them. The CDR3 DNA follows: TGTGCCAGCAGTTCCCCCAGCCCAGGGGTGCATCAGCCCCAGCATTTT. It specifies CASSSPSPGVHQPQHF.

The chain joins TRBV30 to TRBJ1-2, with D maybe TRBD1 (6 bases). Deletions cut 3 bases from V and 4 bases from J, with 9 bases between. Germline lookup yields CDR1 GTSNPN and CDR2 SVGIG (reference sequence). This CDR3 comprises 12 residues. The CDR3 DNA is TGTGCCTGGAGGGGACAATTCTATGGCTACACCTTC. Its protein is CAWRGQFYGYTF.

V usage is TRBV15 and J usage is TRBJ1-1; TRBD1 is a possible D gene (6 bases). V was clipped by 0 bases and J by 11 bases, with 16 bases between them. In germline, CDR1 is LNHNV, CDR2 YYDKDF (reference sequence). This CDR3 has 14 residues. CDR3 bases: TGTGCCACCAGCAGAGATGGGGGCATTACTGGGGCTTTCTTT. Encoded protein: CATSRDGGITGAFF.

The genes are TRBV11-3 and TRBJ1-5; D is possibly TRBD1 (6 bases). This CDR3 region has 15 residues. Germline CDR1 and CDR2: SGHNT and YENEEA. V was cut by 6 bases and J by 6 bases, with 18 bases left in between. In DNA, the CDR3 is TGTGCCAGCAGGAGGGGGAGCGAAGGGAGTCAGCCCCAGCATTTT. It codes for CASRRGSEGSQPQHF.

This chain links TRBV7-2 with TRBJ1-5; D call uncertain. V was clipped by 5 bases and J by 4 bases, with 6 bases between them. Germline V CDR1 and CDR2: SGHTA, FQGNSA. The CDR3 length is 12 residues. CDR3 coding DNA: TGTGCCAGCAGCCCCACAAATCAGCCCCAGCATTTT. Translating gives CASSPTNQPQHF.

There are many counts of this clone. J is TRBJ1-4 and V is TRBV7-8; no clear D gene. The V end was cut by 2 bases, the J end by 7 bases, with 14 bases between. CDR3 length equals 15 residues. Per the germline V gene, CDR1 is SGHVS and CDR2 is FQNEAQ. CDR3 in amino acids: CASSLRREGSEKLFF. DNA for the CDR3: TGTGCCAGCAGCTTACGACGGGAAGGGAGTGAAAAACTGTTTTTT.

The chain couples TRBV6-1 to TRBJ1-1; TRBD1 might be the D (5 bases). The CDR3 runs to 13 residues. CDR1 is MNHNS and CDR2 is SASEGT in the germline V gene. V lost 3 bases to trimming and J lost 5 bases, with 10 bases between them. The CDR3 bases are TGTGCCAGCAGTGATACGGGGGGGACTGAAGCTTTCTTT. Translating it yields CASSDTGGTEAFF.

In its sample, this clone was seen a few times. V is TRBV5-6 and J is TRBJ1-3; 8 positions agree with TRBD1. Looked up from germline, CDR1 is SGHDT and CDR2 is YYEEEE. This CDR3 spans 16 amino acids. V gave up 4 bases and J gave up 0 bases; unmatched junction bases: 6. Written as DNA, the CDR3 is TGTGCCAGCAGCCGGACAGGGCCAGGCTCTGGAAACACCATATATTTT. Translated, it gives CASSRTGPGSGNTIYF.

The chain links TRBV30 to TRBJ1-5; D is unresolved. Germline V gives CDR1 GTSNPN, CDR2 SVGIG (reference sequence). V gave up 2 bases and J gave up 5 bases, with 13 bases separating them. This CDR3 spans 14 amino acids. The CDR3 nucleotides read TGTGCCTGGAGTCCTCCACCACTAGATCAGCCCCAGCATTTT. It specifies CAWSPPPLDQPQHF.

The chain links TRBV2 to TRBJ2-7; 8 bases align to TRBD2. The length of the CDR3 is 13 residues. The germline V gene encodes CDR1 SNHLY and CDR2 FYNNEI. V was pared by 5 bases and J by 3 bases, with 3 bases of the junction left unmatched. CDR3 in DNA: TGTGCCAGCAGTTCAACTAGCGGCTACGAGCAGTACTTC. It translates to CASSSTSGYEQYF.

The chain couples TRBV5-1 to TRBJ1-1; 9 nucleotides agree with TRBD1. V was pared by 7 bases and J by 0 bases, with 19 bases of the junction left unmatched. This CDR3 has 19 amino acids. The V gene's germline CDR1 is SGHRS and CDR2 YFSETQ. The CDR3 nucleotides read TGCGCCAGCGGCCAACAGGGGGCGCGTTCGGTAGGGATGAACACTGAAGCTTTCTTT. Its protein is CASGQQGARSVGMNTEAFF. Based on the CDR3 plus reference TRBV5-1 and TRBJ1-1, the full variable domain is KAGVTQTPRYLIKTRGQQVTLSCSPISGHRSVSWYQQTPGQGLQFLFEYFSETQRNKGNFPGRFSGRQFSNSRSEMNVSTLELGDSALYLCASGQQGARSVGMNTEAFFGQGTRLTVV.

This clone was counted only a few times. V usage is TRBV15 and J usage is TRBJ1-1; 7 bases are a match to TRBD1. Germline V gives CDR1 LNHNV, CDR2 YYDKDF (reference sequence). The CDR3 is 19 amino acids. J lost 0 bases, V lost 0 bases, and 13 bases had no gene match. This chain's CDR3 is CATSRDHLRQGGMNTEAFF. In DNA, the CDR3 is TGTGCCACCAGCAGAGACCACCTTCGACAGGGCGGCATGAACACTGAAGCTTTCTTT.

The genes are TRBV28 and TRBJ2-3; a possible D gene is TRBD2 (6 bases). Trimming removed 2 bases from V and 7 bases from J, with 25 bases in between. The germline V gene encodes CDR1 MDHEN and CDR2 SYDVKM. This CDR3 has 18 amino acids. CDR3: CASSLSQSAGSGGNTQYF. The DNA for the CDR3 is TGTGCCAGCAGTTTAAGCCAATCGGCGGGCAGTGGCGGGAATACGCAGTATTTT.

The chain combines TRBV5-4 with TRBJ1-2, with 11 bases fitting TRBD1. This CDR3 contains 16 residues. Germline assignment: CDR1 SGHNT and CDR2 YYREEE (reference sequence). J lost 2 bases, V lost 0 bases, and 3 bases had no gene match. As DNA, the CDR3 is TGTGCCAGCAGCTTGGGGGGGACAGGGGGAAACTATGGCTACACCTTC. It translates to CASSLGGTGGNYGYTF.

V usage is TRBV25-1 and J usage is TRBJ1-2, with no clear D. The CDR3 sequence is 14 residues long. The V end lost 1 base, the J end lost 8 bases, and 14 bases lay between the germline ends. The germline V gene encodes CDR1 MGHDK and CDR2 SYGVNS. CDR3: CASSEWGGFRGYTF. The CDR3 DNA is TGTGCCAGCAGTGAATGGGGAGGGTTTAGGGGCTACACCTTC.

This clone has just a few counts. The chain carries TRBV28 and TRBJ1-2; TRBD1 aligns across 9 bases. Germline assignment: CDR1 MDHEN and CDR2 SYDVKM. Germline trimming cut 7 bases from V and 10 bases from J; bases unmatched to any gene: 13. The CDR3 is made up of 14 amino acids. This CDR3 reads CASTMLGTGFDYTF. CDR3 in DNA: TGTGCCAGCACCATGCTCGGGACAGGGTTTGACTACACCTTC.

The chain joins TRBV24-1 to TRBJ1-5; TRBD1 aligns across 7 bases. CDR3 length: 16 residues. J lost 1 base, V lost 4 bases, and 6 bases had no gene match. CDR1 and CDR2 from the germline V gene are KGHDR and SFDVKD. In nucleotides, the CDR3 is TGTGCCACCAGTGAGGACAGGCGGGGAAGCAATCAGCCCCAGCATTTT. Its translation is CATSEDRRGSNQPQHF.

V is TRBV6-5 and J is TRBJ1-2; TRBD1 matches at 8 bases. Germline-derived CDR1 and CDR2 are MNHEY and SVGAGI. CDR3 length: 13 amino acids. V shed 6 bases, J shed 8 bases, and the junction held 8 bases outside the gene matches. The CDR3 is CASSSTGERGYTF. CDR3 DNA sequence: TGTGCCAGCAGCTCGACAGGGGAGAGAGGCTACACCTTC.

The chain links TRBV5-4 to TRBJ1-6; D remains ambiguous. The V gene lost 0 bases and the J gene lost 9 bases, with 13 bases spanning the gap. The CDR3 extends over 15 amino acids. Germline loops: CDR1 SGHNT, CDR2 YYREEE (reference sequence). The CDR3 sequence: CASSLGPDGSSPLHF. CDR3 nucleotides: TGTGCCAGCAGCTTGGGCCCAGATGGGAGTTCACCCCTCCACTTT.

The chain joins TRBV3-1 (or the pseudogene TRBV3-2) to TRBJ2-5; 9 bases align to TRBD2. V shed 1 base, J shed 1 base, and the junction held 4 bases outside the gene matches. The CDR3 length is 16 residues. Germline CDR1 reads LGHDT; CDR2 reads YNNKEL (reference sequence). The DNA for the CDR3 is TGTGCCAGCAGCCAAGTTCCTAGCGGGACCCAAGAGACCCAGTACTTC. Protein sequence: CASSQVPSGTQETQYF.

Here the CDR3 reads CASSLGGTYEQYF. In nucleotides, the CDR3 is TGCGCCAGCAGCTTGGGAGGGACCTACGAGCAGTACTTC. The chain carries TRBV5-1 and TRBJ2-7, with TRBD2 as a possible D gene (5 bases). CDR3 length equals 13 residues. Germline V lookup: CDR1 SGHRS, CDR2 YFSETQ. The V end was cut by 0 bases, the J end by 2 bases, with 6 bases between.

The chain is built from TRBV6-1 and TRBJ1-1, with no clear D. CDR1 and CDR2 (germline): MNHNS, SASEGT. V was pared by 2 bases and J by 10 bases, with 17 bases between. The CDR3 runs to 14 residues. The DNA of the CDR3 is TGTGCCAGCAGTGAACTGGTGAGCCCCCTAGGAGCTTTCTTT. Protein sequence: CASSELVSPLGAFF.

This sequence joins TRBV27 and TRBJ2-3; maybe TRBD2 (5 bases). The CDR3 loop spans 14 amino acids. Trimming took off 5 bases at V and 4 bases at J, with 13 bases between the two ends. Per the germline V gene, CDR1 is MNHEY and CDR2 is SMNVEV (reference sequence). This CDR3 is CASSLSGLADTQYF. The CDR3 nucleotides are TGTGCCAGCAGTCTAAGCGGTCTAGCAGATACGCAGTATTTT.

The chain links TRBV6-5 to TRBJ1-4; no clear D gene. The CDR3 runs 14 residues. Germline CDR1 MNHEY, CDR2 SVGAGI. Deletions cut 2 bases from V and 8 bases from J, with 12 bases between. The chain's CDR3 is CASSYTLGREKLFF. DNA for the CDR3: TGTGCCAGCAGTTACACTCTAGGGAGGGAAAAACTGTTTTTT.

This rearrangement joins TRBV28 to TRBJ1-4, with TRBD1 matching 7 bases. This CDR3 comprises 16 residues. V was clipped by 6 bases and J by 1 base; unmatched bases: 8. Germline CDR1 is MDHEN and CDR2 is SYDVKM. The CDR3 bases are TGTGCCAGCAGGAACAGGGGACCGGGAACTAATGAAAAACTGTTTTTT. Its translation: CASRNRGPGTNEKLFF.

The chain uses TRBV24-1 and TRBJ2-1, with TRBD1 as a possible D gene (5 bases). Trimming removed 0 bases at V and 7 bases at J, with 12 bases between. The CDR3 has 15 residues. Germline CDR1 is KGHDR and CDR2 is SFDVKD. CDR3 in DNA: TGTGCCACCAGTGATTTGACACAGGCCCGGAATGAGCAGTTCTTC. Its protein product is CATSDLTQARNEQFF.

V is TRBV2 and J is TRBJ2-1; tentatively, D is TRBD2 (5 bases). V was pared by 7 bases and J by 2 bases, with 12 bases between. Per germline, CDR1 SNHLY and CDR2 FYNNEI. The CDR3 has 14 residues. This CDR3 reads CASIGSGTYNEQFF. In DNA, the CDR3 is TGTGCCAGCATCGGCTCGGGGACCTACAATGAGCAGTTCTTC.

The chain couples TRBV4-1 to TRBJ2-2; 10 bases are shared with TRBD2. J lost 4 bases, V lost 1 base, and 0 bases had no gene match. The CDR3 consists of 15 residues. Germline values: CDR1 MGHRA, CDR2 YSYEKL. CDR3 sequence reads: CASSQGLAGTGELFF. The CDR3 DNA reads TGCGCCAGCAGCCAAGGACTAGCGGGCACCGGGGAGCTGTTTTTT.

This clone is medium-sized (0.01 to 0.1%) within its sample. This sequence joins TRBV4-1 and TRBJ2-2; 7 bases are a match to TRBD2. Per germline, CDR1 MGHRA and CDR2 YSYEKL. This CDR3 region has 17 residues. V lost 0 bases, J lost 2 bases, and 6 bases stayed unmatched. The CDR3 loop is CASSQEWLAANTGELFF. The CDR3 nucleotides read TGCGCCAGCAGCCAAGAATGGCTAGCGGCCAACACCGGGGAGCTGTTTTTT.